This TCR beta chain is drawn from a study of molecular identifiers for immune sequencing clone quantification. Previously described methods and listed TCR primers were employed for the bulk TCR libraries. TCRdb called the PCR reads again in MiXCR, with one record for every CDR3 protein. The table has about 640,000 distinct CDR3 sequences, just under 20% seen once; the top ten hold 0.85%. Notes on the study in general: Effector cells had over 97% of their molecules in clones above 20 RNA copies, while naive cells had under 1%. A shared barcode on identical TCR molecules could lead to underestimated sizes for highly expanded clones.

This clonotype was seen a handful of times. Its cognate antigen is unknown. Naive CD8 T cells, phenotype CD8+CD4-CCR7+CD45RA+, were sorted. This CDR3 comprises 13 residues. The germline gives CDR1 MNHEY, CDR2 SMNVEV (reference sequence). With V trimmed by 3 bases and J by 12 bases, 8 bases remained unmatched. This clonotype originated in a human donor in good health. Some libraries in this study had Jurkat cell RNA spiked in. The chain carries TRBV27 and TRBJ2-1, with 7 bases matching TRBD2. Sequencing was done on a sample of naive CD8+ T cells from blood, with Jurkat cell RNA spiked in. Subset described: FACS-sorted CD8+CD4-CCR7+CD45RA+ naive T cells. CDR3 protein: CASSLVRGTWQFF. For the CDR3, the DNA is TGTGCCAGCAGTTTGGTGCGGGGGACCTGGCAGTTCTTC.